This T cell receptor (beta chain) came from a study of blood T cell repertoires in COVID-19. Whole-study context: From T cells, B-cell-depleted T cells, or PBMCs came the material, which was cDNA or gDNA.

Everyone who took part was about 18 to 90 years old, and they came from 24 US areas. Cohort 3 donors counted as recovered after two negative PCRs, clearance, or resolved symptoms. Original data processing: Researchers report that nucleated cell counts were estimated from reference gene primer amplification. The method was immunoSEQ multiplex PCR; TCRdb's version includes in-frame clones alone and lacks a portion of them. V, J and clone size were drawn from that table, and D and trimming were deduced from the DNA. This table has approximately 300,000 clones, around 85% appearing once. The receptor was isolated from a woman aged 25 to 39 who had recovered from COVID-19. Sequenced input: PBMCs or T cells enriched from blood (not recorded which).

The CDR3 DNA sequence: TGTGCCACCAGTGATTTCCACCGGGACAGGGGGTGGGGGGAGCAGTTCTTC. Amino acids: CATSDFHRDRGWGEQFF. The chain joins TRBV24-1 to TRBJ2-1; 11 nucleotides match TRBD1. The CDR3 contains 17 residues. Trimming removed 1 base from V and 10 bases from J; junction bases left unmatched: 11. Germline CDR1 reads KGHDR; CDR2 reads SFDVKD.